The 13 T cell receptor beta chains presented below share a single source sample, sequenced in a study of CD8+ T cells in alopecia areata. Reverse transcribed after extraction, RNA yielded cDNA as the sequencing template. Using immunoSEQ multiplex PCR, the repertoire was profiled, and TCRdb retains in-frame clones only, with some absent. The sample holds 90,000 to 130,000 clones; under 65% are singletons and the top ten take roughly a quarter. Input material: NKG2D-low CD8+ T cells sorted from blood. All receptors derive from a human donor with alopecia areata.

This sequence joins TRBV4-1 and TRBJ2-7; D gene unclear. Germline assignment: CDR1 MGHRA and CDR2 YSYEKL. This CDR3 has 14 residues. V shed 1 base and J shed 0 bases, with 7 bases lying between them. In DNA, the CDR3 is TGCGCCAGCAGCCAAGTGGCCAGCTCCTACGAGCAGTACTTC. This gives the protein CASSQVASSYEQYF.

This clone has a handful of counts. The chain has TRBV7-3 and TRBJ2-7, with TRBD2 matching over 7 bases. V shed 4 bases, J shed 5 bases, and the junction held 11 bases outside the gene matches. This CDR3 spans 15 amino acids. CDR1 and CDR2 (germline): SGHTA, FQGTGA. CDR3 sequence: CASSSGGSGTDEQYF. CDR3 DNA: TGTGCCAGCAGCTCCGGAGGAAGCGGGACTGACGAGCAGTACTTC.

There are a few counts of this clone. The genes are TRBV29-1 and TRBJ1-1; tentatively, D is TRBD1 (5 bases). This CDR3 is built from 13 residues. The V and J ends lost 1 base and 7 bases respectively, with 13 bases between them. Germline V gene sequence: CDR1 SQVTM, CDR2 ANQGSEA. This chain's CDR3 is CSVEAGGTVEAFF. As DNA, the CDR3 is TGCAGCGTTGAAGCGGGCGGGACTGTTGAAGCTTTCTTT.

V gene TRBV23-1 combines with J gene TRBJ2-1; D gene ambiguous. TRBV23-1 is an ORF for which the function is uncertain. The V end was cut by 0 bases, the J end by 7 bases, with 19 bases between. CDR3 length: 17 amino acids. CDR3 loop: CASSQSGARGKANEQFF. CDR3 coding DNA: TGCGCCAGCAGTCAATCTGGAGCTCGAGGAAAGGCGAATGAGCAGTTCTTC.

The chain has TRBV14 and TRBJ1-5; tentative D call: TRBD1 (5 bases). V lost 0 bases, J lost 5 bases, and 11 bases lay in between. Germline values: CDR1 SGHDN, CDR2 FVKESK. The CDR3 sequence is 15 residues long. The CDR3 region is CASSQEWGNHQPQHF. CDR3 in DNA: TGTGCCAGCAGCCAAGAATGGGGGAATCATCAGCCCCAGCATTTT.

The chain links TRBV29-1 to TRBJ2-1; no definite D call. The CDR3 sequence is 11 residues long. The germline V gene encodes CDR1 SQVTM and CDR2 ANQGSEA. Trimming cost V 2 bases and J 9 bases, with 8 bases left between them. The CDR3 DNA reads as TGCAGCGTTGAATTTAGGGCTGAGCAGTTCTTC. This encodes CSVEFRAEQFF.

This clone was recorded only once. The chain is built from TRBV28 and TRBJ2-3; the D is unclear. Germline V lookup: CDR1 MDHEN, CDR2 SYDVKM. This CDR3 region has 12 residues. Trimming stripped 3 bases from V and 4 bases from J, with 5 bases between. CDR3 sequence: CASSFRPDTQYF. CDR3 DNA sequence: TGTGCCAGCAGTTTCCGGCCAGATACGCAGTATTTT.

As DNA, the CDR3 is TGCAGCGCCCAAAAGGGGGGAGCTGAAGCTTTCTTT. Protein: CSAQKGGAEAFF. The chain links TRBV29-1 to TRBJ1-1; possible D gene TRBD1, 6 bases. The CDR3 runs to 12 residues. V lost 7 bases to trimming and J lost 6 bases, with 15 bases between them. Germline assignment: CDR1 SQVTM and CDR2 ANQGSEA.

V is TRBV28 and J is TRBJ2-7; perhaps D is TRBD1 or TRBD2 (5 bases each). The germline V gene has CDR1 MDHEN and CDR2 SYDVKM. V was cut by 8 bases and J by 3 bases, with 20 bases left in between. The CDR3 extends over 15 amino acids. CDR3 nucleotide sequence: TGTGCCAGCGGGGGACCCCGGGCCGTAGACTACGAGCAGTACTTC. Encoded protein: CASGGPRAVDYEQYF.

This clone was observed once. The V call is TRBV27, the J call TRBJ2-7; 7 bases map to TRBD2. The CDR3 contains 15 residues. The V and J ends lost 2 bases and 3 bases, in that order; junction bases with no gene match: 7. From germline, CDR1 is MNHEY and CDR2 SMNVEV (reference sequence). CDR3 region: CASSLLSGTHYEQYF. The CDR3 DNA reads TGTGCCAGCAGTTTACTAAGCGGGACCCACTACGAGCAGTACTTC.

The chain employs TRBV27 and TRBJ2-7, with 7 bases fitting TRBD2. Trimming removed 3 bases from V and 2 bases from J; junction bases left unmatched: 4. The germline V gene has CDR1 MNHEY and CDR2 SMNVEV (reference sequence). The CDR3 totals 14 residues. CDR3 sequence reads: CASSFGGRTYEQYF. CDR3 coding DNA: TGTGCCAGCAGTTTCGGCGGGAGAACCTACGAGCAGTACTTC.

This clone was recorded a few times. The chain employs TRBV28 and TRBJ2-5, with 8 bases fitting TRBD1. Per germline, CDR1 MDHEN and CDR2 SYDVKM. The CDR3 contains 15 residues. J was trimmed by 2 bases and V by 5 bases; bases with no gene match: 7. CDR3 residues: CASSTPRTGQETQYF. The CDR3 coding sequence is TGTGCCAGCAGTACCCCCCGGACAGGGCAAGAGACCCAGTACTTC. Complete variable domain (other parts from reference TRBV28 and TRBJ2-5): DVKVTQSSRYLVKRTGEKVFLECVQDMDHENMFWYRQDPGLGLRLIYFSYDVKMKEKGDIPEGYSVSREKKERFSLILESASTNQTSMYLCASSTPRTGQETQYFGPGTRLLVL.

This chain uses TRBV11-2 with TRBJ2-7, with 10 positions matching TRBD2. Germline V gene sequence: CDR1 SGHAT, CDR2 FQNNGV. V was clipped by 1 base and J by 3 bases; unmatched bases: 3. The CDR3 runs to 15 residues. Here the CDR3 DNA reads TGTGCCAGCAGCTTAGGGACTAGCGGATTCTACGAGCAGTACTTC. Translating gives CASSLGTSGFYEQYF.